Shown below are 23 T cell receptor beta chains from a single sample sequenced in a study of T cell repertoires in ileal Crohn's disease. Only in-frame clones appear in the TCRdb table, and some are missing; sequencing was by immunoSEQ multiplex PCR. This sample has roughly 17,000 clones, with roughly 72% found just once. Time point noted: neoterminal ileum biopsy at postoperative endoscopy, about 6 months after surgery. Input material: ileal tissue. All receptors derive from an adult with Crohn's disease.

The chain recombines TRBV14 with TRBJ2-7, with D uncertain. The germline V gene encodes CDR1 SGHDN and CDR2 FVKESK. V dropped 5 bases and J dropped 6 bases, with 8 bases sitting between them. The CDR3 is made up of 11 amino acids. For the CDR3, the DNA is TGTGCCAGCAGCTACTCTCGCGAGCAGTACTTC. Its translation: CASSYSREQYF.

The rearrangement joins TRBV6-1 to TRBJ1-4; TRBD1 is a possible D gene (5 bases). The germline CDR1 and CDR2 sequences are MNHNS and SASEGT. With 1 base removed from V and 12 bases from J, the gap between germline ends came to 12 bases. The CDR3 extends over 13 amino acids. The CDR3 sequence is CASSEVLQGQLFF. The CDR3 bases are TGTGCCAGCAGTGAAGTTCTGCAGGGTCAACTGTTTTTT.

CDR3 DNA: TGTGCCAGCAGCTTAGGCGCTAGCGGAGGCACAGATACGCAGTATTTT. It codes for CASSLGASGGTDTQYF. The V gene is TRBV7-6, the J gene TRBJ2-3, with 7 bases matching TRBD2. The germline V gene has CDR1 SGHVS and CDR2 FNYEAQ. The junction had 5 bases not matched to a gene; V was cut back by 1 base and J by 1 base. The CDR3 runs 16 residues. Full variable domain (rest looked up from reference TRBV7-6 and TRBJ2-3): GAGVSQSPRYKVTKRGQDVALRCDPISGHVSLYWYRQALGQGPEFLTYFNYEAQQDKSGLPNDRFSAERPEGSISTLTIQRTEQRDSAMYRCASSLGASGGTDTQYFGPGTRLTVL.

The chain couples TRBV27 to TRBJ1-2; 9 bases are a match to TRBD1. This CDR3 has 15 residues. The V gene end was trimmed by 6 bases and the J gene end by 2 bases; junction bases not matched to a gene: 7. The germline V gene has CDR1 MNHEY and CDR2 SMNVEV (reference sequence). The CDR3 is CASSRTGTGNYGYTF. The DNA of the CDR3 is TGTGCCAGCAGCCGGACCGGGACAGGGAACTATGGCTACACCTTC.

This clone was seen only a few times. J is TRBJ2-3 and V is TRBV27, with 7 bases fitting TRBD2. V dropped 8 bases and J dropped 2; count of bases not matched to a gene: 13. The CDR3 is 16 residues long. Germline lookup yields CDR1 MNHEY and CDR2 SMNVEV (reference sequence). DNA for the CDR3: TGTGCCAGCGGGGTGATACGCGGGGGTGTCACAGATACGCAGTATTTT. Translated, it gives CASGVIRGGVTDTQYF.

The chain recombines TRBV11-2 with TRBJ1-5, with a possible D match to TRBD1 (5 bases). V lost 5 bases and J lost 7, with 12 bases in between. CDR3 length: 13 amino acids. Germline CDR1 and CDR2: SGHAT and FQNNGV. In nucleotides, the CDR3 is TGTGCCAGCAGCGGCGGGGGAGGCCAGCCCCAGCATTTT. Its protein is CASSGGGGQPQHF.

The chain carries TRBV4-3 and TRBJ2-6; no definite D call. Between the trimmed V and J ends, which lost 1 base and 0 bases, there was a span of 10 bases. The CDR3 runs to 17 residues. CDR1 is LGHNA, CDR2 YSLEER, per germline. The CDR3 spells CASSQAISGSGANVLTF. DNA of the CDR3: TGCGCCAGCAGCCAAGCGATTAGTGGCTCTGGGGCCAACGTCCTGACTTTC.

The J gene is TRBJ2-4, the V gene TRBV6-1, with 7 nucleotides matching TRBD1. Germline assignment: CDR1 MNHNS and CDR2 SASEGT. This CDR3 contains 14 residues. V lost 2 bases to trimming and J lost 16 bases; unmatched junction nucleotides: 14. The chain's CDR3 is CASSENWGQPQTYF. CDR3 DNA: TGTGCCAGCAGTGAAAACTGGGGACAGCCACAAACCTACTTC.

This clone was seen more than once but under ten times. V usage is TRBV2 and J usage is TRBJ1-2; no clear D gene. Germline CDR1 reads SNHLY; CDR2 reads FYNNEI. The V gene lost 3 bases and the J gene lost 4 bases, with 6 bases spanning the gap. This CDR3 is 12 amino acids long. CDR3 in amino acids: CASSDTVYGYTF. CDR3 bases: TGTGCCAGCAGTGACACAGTCTATGGCTACACCTTC.

The chain couples TRBV6-5 to TRBJ1-1; possibly TRBD1 for D (6 bases). V gave up 2 bases and J gave up 4 bases, with 11 bases separating them. This CDR3 region has 14 residues. Germline V gives CDR1 MNHEY, CDR2 SVGAGI. CDR3 in amino acids: CASSYGGAGTEAFF. For the CDR3, the DNA is TGTGCCAGCAGTTACGGGGGGGCGGGCACTGAAGCTTTCTTT.

The rearrangement links TRBV7-8 to TRBJ2-7, with 7 bases that match TRBD2. The germline CDR1 and CDR2 sequences are SGHVS and FQNEAQ. Trimming removed 5 bases from V and 3 bases from J; junction bases left unmatched: 10. The CDR3 runs 15 residues. The CDR3, as DNA: TGTGCCAGCAGCCCCACGGGGAGGGGAAGCTACGAGCAGTACTTC. As protein: CASSPTGRGSYEQYF.

The chain joins TRBV7-3 to TRBJ2-7; 9 nucleotides align to TRBD1. Germline V gene data show CDR1 as SGHTA and CDR2 as FQGTGA. The CDR3 has 18 residues. Losses at the gene ends were 6 bases for V and 3 bases for J; bases not matched to a gene: 18. CDR3 nucleotides: TGTGCCAGCAGTCCAACACATCGGCGGGGGACAGGGCACTACGAGCAGTACTTC. It is translated as CASSPTHRRGTGHYEQYF.

This chain links TRBV5-4 with TRBJ2-7; D perhaps matches TRBD2 (6 bases). CDR1 is SGHNT and CDR2 is YYREEE in the germline V gene (reference sequence). The CDR3 runs to 14 residues. V was pared by 4 bases and J by 6 bases, with 17 bases between. The CDR3 spells CASSLDPGGTEQYF. CDR3 coding DNA: TGTGCCAGCAGCCTTGACCCCGGCGGGACCGAGCAGTACTTC.

The sample holds one count of this clone. V usage is TRBV6-1 and J usage is TRBJ1-5; D is possibly TRBD1 (6 bases). V was cut by 3 bases and J by 0 bases, with 18 bases left in between. This CDR3 has 18 residues. Germline lookup yields CDR1 MNHNS and CDR2 SASEGT. CDR3 residues: CASSDLARGFVSNQPQHF. CDR3 DNA: TGTGCCAGCAGTGATTTAGCCAGGGGATTTGTTAGCAATCAGCCCCAGCATTTT.

The CDR3 here is CASSDKQGSGYTF. CDR3 in DNA: TGCGCCAGCAGCGATAAACAGGGATCCGGCTACACCTTC. The chain joins TRBV5-1 to TRBJ1-2; D might be TRBD1 (6 bases). Between the trimmed V and J ends, which lost 4 bases and 8 bases, there was a span of 15 bases. CDR1 is SGHRS and CDR2 is YFSETQ in the germline V gene. The CDR3 has 13 residues. Based on the CDR3 plus reference TRBV5-1 and TRBJ1-2, the full variable domain is KAGVTQTPRYLIKTRGQQVTLSCSPISGHRSVSWYQQTPGQGLQFLFEYFSETQRNKGNFPGRFSGRQFSNSRSEMNVSTLELGDSALYLCASSDKQGSGYTFGSGTRLTVV.

V and J are TRBV30 and TRBJ1-5; D is undetermined. There are 15 residues in the CDR3. Germline assignment: CDR1 GTSNPN and CDR2 SVGIG (reference sequence). V was shortened by 5 bases and J by 1 base, with 15 bases between the two germline ends. The CDR3 DNA is TGTGCCTGGTCCCAAGGAGGGTTAAGCAATCAGCCCCAGCATTTT. Protein: CAWSQGGLSNQPQHF.

The chain has TRBV9 and TRBJ2-2; D is unclear. Trimming took off 1 base at V and 5 bases at J, with 9 bases between the two ends. The CDR3 spans 14 residues. From germline, CDR1 is SGDLS and CDR2 YYNGEE. The CDR3 nucleotides are TGTGCCAGCAGCGTATTTGCCCGGACCGGGGAGCTGTTTTTT. It is translated as CASSVFARTGELFF. Combining the CDR3 with reference TRBV9 and TRBJ2-2 gives the whole variable domain DSGVTQTPKHLITATGQRVTLRCSPRSGDLSVYWYQQSLDQGLQFLIQYYNGEERAKGNILERFSAQQFPDLHSELNLSSLELGDSALYFCASSVFARTGELFFGEGSRLTVL.

The rearrangement uses TRBV7-3 and TRBJ2-2; TRBD2 aligns across 7 bases. V shed 2 bases and J 5 bases; nucleotides not matched to a gene: 11. Germline assignment: CDR1 SGHTA and CDR2 FQGTGA. The CDR3 consists of 17 residues. In DNA form, the CDR3 reads TGTGCCAGCAGCTTACCCCTCGCGGGAGTGAGGACCGGGGAGCTGTTTTTT. It specifies CASSLPLAGVRTGELFF.

This clone was seen only a few times. This sequence joins TRBV6-5 and TRBJ2-2; tentatively, D is TRBD2 (6 bases). The CDR3 extends over 15 amino acids. Germline lookup yields CDR1 MNHEY and CDR2 SVGAGI. V lost 2 bases, J lost 2 bases, and 9 bases lay in between. The CDR3 DNA reads as TGTGCCAGCAGTTACGGGACTGTAAACACCGGGGAGCTGTTTTTT. This gives the protein CASSYGTVNTGELFF.

The chain links TRBV25-1 to TRBJ1-1; maybe TRBD1 (6 bases). The CDR3 loop spans 14 amino acids. Germline V gives CDR1 MGHDK, CDR2 SYGVNS. Trimming left V 1 base short and J 8 bases short, with 14 bases between. Here the CDR3 reads CASSELGGPGEAFF. The CDR3 region has the DNA TGTGCCAGCAGTGAATTGGGGGGGCCGGGCGAAGCTTTCTTT.

In its sample, this clone was seen a few times. The chain joins TRBV10-3 to TRBJ2-2; D gene uncertain. The CDR3 contains 12 residues. Per the germline V gene, CDR1 is ENHRY and CDR2 is SYGVKD. V was pared by 5 bases and J by 6 bases, with 7 bases between. The CDR3 DNA is TGTGCCATCAGTCGTGTGTCCGGGGAGCTGTTTTTT. Translation: CAISRVSGELFF.

This chain connects TRBV29-1 to TRBJ2-3, with 11 bases identical to TRBD2. The CDR3 loop spans 14 amino acids. Germline CDR1 SQVTM, CDR2 ANQGSEA. The V segment lost 4 bases and the J segment 2 bases; nucleotides outside the gene matches: 2. The CDR3 protein is CSVGTSGHTDTQYF. CDR3 nucleotide sequence: TGCAGCGTTGGGACTAGCGGGCACACAGATACGCAGTATTTT.

The chain joins TRBV5-5 to TRBJ2-2; 10 nucleotides align to TRBD2. V lost 4 bases, J lost 0 bases, and 6 bases stayed unmatched. CDR1 SGHKS and CDR2 YYEKEE come from the germline V gene (reference sequence). This CDR3 spans 17 amino acids. CDR3 nucleotides: TGTGCCAGCAGCCGCCGTGGACTAGCGGCGAACACCGGGGAGCTGTTTTTT. Residues: CASSRRGLAANTGELFF.